This T cell receptor beta chain was recorded in a study of blood T cells in healthy people across ages. Study results and caveats: It was not possible, with unsorted PBMCs, to conclusively compare naive and antigen-experienced cells.

Details on this clonotype: Its matching antigen is unknown.

The CDR3 consists of 18 residues. From germline, CDR1 is SGHTA and CDR2 FQGNSA. The authors ran a second PCR of about 7 to 11 cycles using a sample-barcoded 5' primer and a J-beta primer mix. Carrying 12 random nucleotides, a template-switch adaptor labeled each individual cDNA molecule. Via MiXCR, TCRdb re-called the 5' RACE reads, giving one row per CDR3 protein. This sample carries about 970,000 distinct CDR3 sequences, 51% of them seen once, and the ten largest clones take roughly 23%. The chain combines TRBV7-2 with TRBJ2-5, with D possibly called TRBD1 or TRBD2 (5 bases each). The J call is in doubt because the DNA end fits TRBJ2-7 better. The sample was blood. This clonotype was obtained from a woman in her fifties or sixties in good health. The DNA for the CDR3 is TGTGCCAGCAGCTTAGGCCCCCGGGCTTCCGACAGAGGGGTCGAGCAGTACTTC. Residues: CASSLGPRASDRGVEQYF.